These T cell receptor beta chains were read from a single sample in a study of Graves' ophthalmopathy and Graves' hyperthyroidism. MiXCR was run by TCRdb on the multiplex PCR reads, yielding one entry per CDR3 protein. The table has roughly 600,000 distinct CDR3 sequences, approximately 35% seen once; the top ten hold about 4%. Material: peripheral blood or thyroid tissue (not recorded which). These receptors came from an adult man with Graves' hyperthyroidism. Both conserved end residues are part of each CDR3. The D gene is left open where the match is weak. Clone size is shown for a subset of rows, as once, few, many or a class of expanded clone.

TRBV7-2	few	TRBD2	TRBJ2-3	TGTGCCAGCAGCAAGACTAGCGGCACAGATACGCAGTATTTT	CASSKTSGTDTQYF
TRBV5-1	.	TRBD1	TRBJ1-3	TGCGCCAGCGGAACAGGGGGCTCTGGAAACACCATATATTTT	CASGTGGSGNTIYF
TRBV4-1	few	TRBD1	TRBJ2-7	TGCGCCAGCAGCCACCGGGACAGGGGAGGAGAGCAGTACTTC	CASSHRDRGGEQYF
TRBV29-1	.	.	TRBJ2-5	TGCAGCGTTGACACCTGGGGAGAGACCCAGTACTTC	CSVDTWGETQYF
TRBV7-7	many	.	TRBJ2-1	TGTGCTAGCAGCTTAGGTGAGGGGTCCAATGAGCAGTTCTTC	CASSLGEGSNEQFF
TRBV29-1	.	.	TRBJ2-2	TGCAGCGTTGCCTTGAAGGGGACATATGCCACCGGGGAGCTGTTTTTT	CSVALKGTYATGELFF
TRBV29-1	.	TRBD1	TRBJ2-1	TGCGAGGGTCTGGGACAGGGGTACAATGAGCAGTTCTTC	CEGLGQGYNEQFF
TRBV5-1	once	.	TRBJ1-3	TGCGCCAGCAGCTCAGACGGATTCTCTGGAAACACCATATATTTT	CASSSDGFSGNTIYF
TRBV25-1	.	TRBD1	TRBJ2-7	TGTGCCAGCACCGTCGCCGGGACAGGGGGCACCTACGAGCAGTACTTC	CASTVAGTGGTYEQYF
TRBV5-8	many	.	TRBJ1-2	TGTGCCAGCGGGGCGCCTAACTATGGCTACACCTTC	CASGAPNYGYTF
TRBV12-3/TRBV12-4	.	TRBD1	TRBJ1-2	TGTGCCAGCAGTATCGGACAGGGGGCATATGGCTACACCTTC	CASSIGQGAYGYTF
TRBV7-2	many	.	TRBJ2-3	TGTGCCAGCAGCTTAGTGGGAGATACGCAGTATTTT	CASSLVGDTQYF
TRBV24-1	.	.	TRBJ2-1	TGTGCCACCAGGGCTAGTGGGTACAATGAGCAGTTCTTC	CATRASGYNEQFF
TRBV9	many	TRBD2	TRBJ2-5	TGTGCCAGCAGCGCCGCGGGGAGCGGGACGTTCCAGTACTTC	CASSAAGSGTFQYF
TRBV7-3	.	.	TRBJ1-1	TGTGCCAGCAGTCCGCCCTCCATTGGAGGGGACACTGAAGCTTTCTTT	CASSPPSIGGDTEAFF
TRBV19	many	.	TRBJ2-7	TGTGCCAGTAGTTACCAGCTTCTCTACGAGCAGTACTTC	CASSYQLLYEQYF